This TCR beta chain is drawn from a study of a mutant IDH1 vaccine in newly diagnosed glioma. Whole-study context: Patients began vaccination 4-6 weeks after radiotherapy alone, or with temozolomide cycles. Treated patients, about 62% male and 37.5% female, averaged roughly 43 years of age.

Profiling relied on immunoSEQ multiplex PCR, and the TCRdb table lists in-frame clones only, not all of them. The sample contains about 56,000 clones, over 70% of which appear only once. Notes on this clone: Its antigen is unidentified.

Described time point: week 47, end of study. The study gave 300 ug of mutant IDH1 20-mer peptide per vaccine dose, with topical imiquimod. This CDR3 is built from 14 residues. V dropped 1 base and J dropped 5; count of bases not matched to a gene: 4. Per the germline V gene, CDR1 is MGHRA and CDR2 is YSYEKL. The chain recombines TRBV4-1 with TRBJ1-1; 7 positions match TRBD1. The TCR comes from a man aged 45-65 years with glioma. This material consisted of PBMCs, taken from a glioma patient whose treatment included an IDH1 peptide vaccine. The CDR3 region is CASSQVGGGTEAFF. Written as DNA, the CDR3 is TGCGCCAGCAGCCAAGTAGGGGGCGGAACTGAAGCTTTCTTT.